This T cell receptor (beta chain) was captured by sequencing in a study of blood T cell repertoires in COVID-19. For the study at large: T cells, B-cell-depleted T cells, or PBMCs supplied cDNA or gDNA.

Germline V gene sequence: CDR1 GTSNPN, CDR2 SVGIG (reference sequence). This CDR3 has 13 amino acids. V was clipped by 1 base and J by 4 bases, with 10 bases between them. This table comes from immunoSEQ multiplex PCR, and its TCRdb copy is limited to in-frame clones, with some not included. This table holds 180,000 or so clones, 80% to 90% found once. The clonotype originates from a woman aged 40 to 50 with COVID-19, enrolled during active disease. The sequenced material came from peripheral blood. The V gene is TRBV30, the J gene TRBJ2-5; perhaps TRBD2 as D (5 bases). This CDR3 is CAWSEGGGETQYF. CDR3 nucleotide sequence: TGTGCCTGGAGTGAAGGAGGTGGAGAGACCCAGTACTTC.